The rows below give T cell receptor beta chains drawn from one sample of a study of blood T cell repertoires in COVID-19. Repertoires were generated with immunoSEQ multiplex PCR, while TCRdb's copy carries only in-frame clones and drops some. The table shows roughly 250,000 clones, with about 88% occurring only once. Specimen: PBMCs or T cells enriched from blood (not recorded which). The receptors were gathered from a woman between 50 and 59 years old who had recovered from COVID-19. Both conserved end residues are part of each CDR3. A D gene is named only where the DNA matches it firmly. Clone size is shown for a subset of rows, as once, few, many or a class of expanded clone.

.,TRBV18,TRBJ1-5,.,CASSPRAQDNQPQHF,TGTGCCAGCTCACCACGGGCACAGGACAATCAGCCCCAGCATTTT
.,TRBV27,TRBJ1-2,.,CASSLARGYGYTF,TGTGCCAGCAGTTTGGCCAGAGGTTATGGCTACACCTTC
.,TRBV19,TRBJ2-1,.,CASTNAIRSYNEQFF,TGTGCCAGTACGAATGCTATCCGCTCCTACAATGAGCAGTTCTTC
.,TRBV20-1,TRBJ1-1,.,CSASRRGQGNTEAFF,TGCAGTGCTAGTCGTAGGGGACAAGGGAACACTGAAGCTTTCTTT
.,TRBV30,TRBJ1-3,.,CAWSVPETAELSGNTIYF,TGTGCCTGGAGTGTACCAGAGACAGCCGAACTCTCGGGAAACACCATATATTTT
.,TRBV10-3,TRBJ2-1,TRBD2,CAISGAAGGRADEQFF,TGTGCCATCAGTGGCGCGGCTGGCGGGAGGGCCGATGAGCAGTTCTTC
.,TRBV6-2/TRBV6-3,TRBJ2-7,TRBD1,CASSDRGIHEQYF,TGTGCCAGCAGTGACAGGGGGATTCACGAGCAGTACTTC
.,TRBV24-1,TRBJ2-3,.,CATSDLGRSPGDTQYF,TGTGCCACCAGTGATTTGGGAAGGTCGCCGGGAGATACGCAGTATTTT
.,TRBV9,TRBJ1-1,.,CASSGGGGMNTEAFF,TGTGCCAGCAGCGGAGGAGGCGGAATGAACACTGAAGCTTTCTTT
.,TRBV3-1/TRBV3-2,TRBJ1-4,.,CASSQPDSTTNEKLFF,TGTGCCAGCAGCCAACCGGACAGTACAACTAATGAAAAACTGTTTTTT
.,TRBV4-2,TRBJ1-1,.,CASSQVNRAMNTEAFF,TGTGCCAGCAGCCAAGTGAACAGGGCCATGAACACTGAAGCTTTCTTT
.,TRBV7-8,TRBJ1-5,.,CASSSDSNQPQHF,TGTGCCAGCAGCTCCGACTCAAATCAGCCCCAGCATTTT
.,TRBV12-3/TRBV12-4,TRBJ1-3,.,CASSLFSLNTIYF,TGTGCCAGCAGTTTATTTTCGTTAAACACCATATATTTT
.,TRBV7-9,TRBJ1-1,.,CASSLAWGRVIGMNTEAFF,TGTGCCAGCAGCTTAGCTTGGGGCAGGGTAATCGGTATGAACACTGAAGCTTTCTTT
.,TRBV28,TRBJ2-3,.,CASSLVAITDTQYF,TGTGCCAGCAGTTTGGTGGCAATCACAGATACGCAGTATTTT
once,TRBV28,TRBJ2-3,.,CASSLRELTDTQYF,TGTGCCAGCAGTTTACGGGAGTTGACAGATACGCAGTATTTT
.,TRBV7-2,TRBJ2-3,.,CASSRIASRGGTDTQYF,TGTGCCAGCAGCCGTATAGCGTCCAGAGGGGGTACAGATACGCAGTATTTT
.,TRBV2,TRBJ1-3,TRBD1,CASSTGDRTGNTIYF,TGTGCCAGCAGTACGGGGGACAGGACCGGAAACACCATATATTTT
once,TRBV7-3,TRBJ1-2,.,CASSLSGAYGYTF,TGTGCCAGCAGCTTAAGCGGGGCGTATGGCTACACCTTC
.,TRBV29-1,TRBJ1-2,TRBD1,CSVEPIQGAVGYTF,TGCAGCGTTGAGCCGATACAGGGGGCGGTTGGCTACACCTTC
.,TRBV27,TRBJ1-1,TRBD1,CASSLKQGRTEAFF,TGTGCCAGCAGTCTCAAACAGGGGCGCACTGAAGCTTTCTTT
.,TRBV2,TRBJ1-5,TRBD1,CASSDQGGQPQHF,TGTGCCAGCAGTGACCAGGGGGGACAGCCCCAGCATTTT
.,TRBV7-9,TRBJ1-5,TRBD1,CASSPDRGNQPQHF,TGTGCCAGCAGCCCGGACAGGGGTAATCAGCCCCAGCATTTT
.,TRBV18,TRBJ2-7,TRBD2,CASSPPLAAYEQYF,TGTGCCAGCTCACCACCACTAGCGGCCTACGAGCAGTACTTC
.,TRBV18,TRBJ1-1,TRBD1,CASSPDRGFAEAFF,TGTGCCAGCTCACCAGACAGGGGGTTCGCTGAAGCTTTCTTT
.,TRBV7-9,TRBJ2-7,.,CASSLRQTDEQYF,TGTGCCAGCAGCTTAAGACAGACGGACGAGCAGTACTTC
.,TRBV30,TRBJ1-1,TRBD1,CARTPADRVAEAFF,TGTGCCCGGACCCCGGCTGACAGGGTGGCTGAAGCTTTCTTT
.,TRBV20-1,TRBJ2-1,TRBD2,CSAAGDNEQFF,TGCAGTGCCGCGGGGGACAATGAGCAGTTCTTC
.,TRBV11-1,TRBJ2-1,.,CASSLAYRANEQFF,TGTGCCAGCAGCTTAGCCTATAGAGCCAATGAGCAGTTCTTC
.,TRBV6-5,TRBJ2-1,TRBD2,CASSVRLAGDEQFF,TGTGCCAGCAGCGTCCGACTAGCGGGAGATGAGCAGTTCTTC
.,TRBV7-2,TRBJ1-4,TRBD1,CASSLGQGVGEKLFF,TGTGCCAGCAGCTTGGGACAGGGGGTAGGAGAAAAACTGTTTTTT
.,TRBV5-8,TRBJ1-4,.,CASSWRRVGATNEKLFF,TGTGCCAGCAGCTGGCGGAGGGTGGGTGCAACTAATGAAAAACTGTTTTTT
.,TRBV5-4,TRBJ2-1,TRBD2,CASSSGLAGQMRAQFF,TGTGCCAGCAGCTCGGGACTAGCGGGACAGATGCGGGCGCAGTTCTTC
.,TRBV6-2/TRBV6-3,TRBJ2-1,.,CASSYVGINEQFF,TGTGCCAGCAGTTACGTCGGGATAAATGAGCAGTTCTTC
.,TRBV2,TRBJ1-2,.,CASSEGEDYGYTF,TGTGCCAGCAGTGAAGGGGAGGACTATGGCTACACCTTC
.,TRBV24-1,TRBJ1-4,TRBD1,CATSDPRPGGGEKLFF,TGTGCCACCAGTGATCCCCGGCCAGGGGGAGGTGAAAAACTGTTTTTT
once,TRBV7-3,TRBJ2-1,TRBD2,CASSLRRTSGDPYNEQFF,TGTGCCAGCAGCTTACGTCGGACTAGCGGAGACCCCTACAATGAGCAGTTCTTC
.,TRBV7-6,TRBJ2-5,TRBD2,CASSLAVGLARGETQYF,TGTGCCAGCAGCTTAGCGGTGGGACTAGCGAGAGGAGAGACCCAGTACTTC
.,TRBV28,TRBJ1-1,.,CASSRGRRNTEAFF,TGTGCCAGCAGCAGGGGACGGAGGAACACTGAAGCTTTCTTT
.,TRBV7-9,TRBJ1-4,.,CASSYRATNEKLFF,TGTGCCAGCAGCTACAGGGCAACTAATGAAAAACTGTTTTTT
.,TRBV27,TRBJ2-3,.,CASSLSTDTDTQYF,TGTGCCAGCAGTTTATCCACAGACACAGATACGCAGTATTTT
.,TRBV15,TRBJ2-3,.,CATSRGAVRGDTQYF,TGTGCCACCAGCAGAGGGGCAGTAAGAGGGGATACGCAGTATTTT
few,TRBV5-1,TRBJ1-3,TRBD1,CASSLTATGVGNTIYF,TGCGCCAGCAGCTTGACTGCGACAGGGGTAGGAAACACCATATATTTT
few,TRBV12-3/TRBV12-4,TRBJ1-2,.,CASSPSGMGGYTF,TGTGCCAGCAGCCCCTCAGGGATGGGAGGCTACACCTTC
.,TRBV7-3,TRBJ1-1,.,CASSLKGGMNTEAFF,TGTGCCAGCAGCTTAAAGGGAGGGATGAACACTGAAGCTTTCTTT
.,TRBV20-1,TRBJ2-1,TRBD2,CSASLVASGYYNEQFF,TGCAGTGCTAGTTTGGTGGCTAGCGGGTACTACAATGAGCAGTTCTTC
.,TRBV28,TRBJ2-1,TRBD2,CASSEGGASGYNEQFF,TGTGCCAGCAGCGAAGGAGGGGCTAGCGGATACAATGAGCAGTTCTTC
.,TRBV19,TRBJ2-1,TRBD2,CASSIGLIAGGGDEQFF,TGTGCCAGTAGTATAGGGCTTATAGCGGGAGGAGGCGATGAGCAGTTCTTC
few,TRBV19,TRBJ1-5,.,CASSIRGGMGQPQHF,TGTGCCAGTAGTATTCGGGGAGGGATGGGTCAGCCCCAGCATTTT
.,TRBV9,TRBJ1-2,TRBD1,CASSPGTGNYGYTF,TGTGCCAGCAGCCCAGGGACAGGGAACTATGGCTACACCTTC